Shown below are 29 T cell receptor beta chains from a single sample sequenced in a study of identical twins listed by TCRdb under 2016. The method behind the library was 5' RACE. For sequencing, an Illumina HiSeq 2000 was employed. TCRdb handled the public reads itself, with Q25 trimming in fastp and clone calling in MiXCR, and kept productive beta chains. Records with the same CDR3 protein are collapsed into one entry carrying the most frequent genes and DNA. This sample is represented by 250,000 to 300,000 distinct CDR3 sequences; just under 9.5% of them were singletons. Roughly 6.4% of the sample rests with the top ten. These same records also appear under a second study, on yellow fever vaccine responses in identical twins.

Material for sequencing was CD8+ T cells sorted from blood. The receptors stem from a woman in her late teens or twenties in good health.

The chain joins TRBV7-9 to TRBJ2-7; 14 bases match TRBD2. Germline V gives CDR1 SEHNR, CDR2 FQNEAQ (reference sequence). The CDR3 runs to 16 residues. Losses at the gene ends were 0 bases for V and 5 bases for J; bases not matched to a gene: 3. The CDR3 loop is CASSLAGTSGSDEQYF. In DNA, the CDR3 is TGTGCCAGCAGCTTAGCGGGGACTAGCGGGAGCGACGAGCAGTACTTC.

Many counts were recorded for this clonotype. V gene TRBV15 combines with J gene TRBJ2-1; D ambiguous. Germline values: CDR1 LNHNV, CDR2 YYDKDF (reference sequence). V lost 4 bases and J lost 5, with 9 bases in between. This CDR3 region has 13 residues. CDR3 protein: CATSKSANNEQFF. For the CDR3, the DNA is TGTGCCACCAGCAAGTCGGCCAACAATGAGCAGTTCTTC. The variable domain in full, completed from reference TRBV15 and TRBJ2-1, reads DAMVIQNPRYQVTQFGKPVTLSCSQTLNHNVMYWYQQKSSQAPKLLFHYYDKDFNNEADTPDNFQSRRPNTSFCFLDIRSPGLGDTAMYLCATSKSANNEQFFGPGTRLTVL.

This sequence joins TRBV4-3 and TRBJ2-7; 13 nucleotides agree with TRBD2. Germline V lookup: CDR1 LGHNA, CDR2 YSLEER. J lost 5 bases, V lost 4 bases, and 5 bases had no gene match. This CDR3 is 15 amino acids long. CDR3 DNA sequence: TGCGCCAGCAGCCTGACTAGCGGGGGGATCCACGAGCAGTACTTC. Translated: CASSLTSGGIHEQYF.

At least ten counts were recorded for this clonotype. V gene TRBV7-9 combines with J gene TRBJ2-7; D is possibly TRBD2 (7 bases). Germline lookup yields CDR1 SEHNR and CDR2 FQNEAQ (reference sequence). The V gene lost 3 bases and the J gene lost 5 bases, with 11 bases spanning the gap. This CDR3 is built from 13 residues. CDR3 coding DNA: TGTGCCAGCAGCTTCGGGGGGCTCAACGAGCAGTACTTC. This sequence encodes CASSFGGLNEQYF.

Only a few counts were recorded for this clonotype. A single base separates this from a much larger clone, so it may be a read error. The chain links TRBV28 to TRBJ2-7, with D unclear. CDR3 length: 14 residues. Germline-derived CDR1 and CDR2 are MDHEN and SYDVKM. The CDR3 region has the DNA TGTGCCAGCAGTCCTCCTGGGTCATCCTACGTGCAGTACTTC. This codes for CASSPPGSSYVQYF.

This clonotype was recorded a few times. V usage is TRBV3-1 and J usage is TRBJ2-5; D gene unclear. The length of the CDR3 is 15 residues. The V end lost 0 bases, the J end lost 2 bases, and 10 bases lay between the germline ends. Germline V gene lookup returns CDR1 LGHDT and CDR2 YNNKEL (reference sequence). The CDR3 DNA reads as TGTGCCAGCAGCCAAGATGAACCCATACAAGAGACCCAGTACTTC. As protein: CASSQDEPIQETQYF.

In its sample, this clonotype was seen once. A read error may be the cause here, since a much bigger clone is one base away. The CDR3 sequence is CASSLFARSNEQYF. The CDR3 DNA sequence: TGTGCCAGCAGTTTATTTGCGCGCTCCAACGAGCAGTACTTC. The genes are TRBV12-3 or TRBV12-4 and TRBJ2-7; D is uncertain. CDR3 length: 14 amino acids.

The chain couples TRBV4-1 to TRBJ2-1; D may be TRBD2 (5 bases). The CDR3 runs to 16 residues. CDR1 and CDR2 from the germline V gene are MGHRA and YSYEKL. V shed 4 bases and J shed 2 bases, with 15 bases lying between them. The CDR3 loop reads CASSLRVGQTYNEQFF. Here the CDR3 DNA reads TGCGCCAGCAGCCTGCGGGTGGGCCAAACCTACAATGAGCAGTTCTTC.

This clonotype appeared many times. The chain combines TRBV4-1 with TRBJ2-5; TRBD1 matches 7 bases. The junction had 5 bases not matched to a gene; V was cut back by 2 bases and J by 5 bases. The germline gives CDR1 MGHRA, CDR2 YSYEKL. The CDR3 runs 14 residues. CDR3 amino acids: CASSQPQGLETQYF. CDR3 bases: TGCGCCAGCAGCCAACCACAGGGGCTGGAGACCCAGTACTTC.

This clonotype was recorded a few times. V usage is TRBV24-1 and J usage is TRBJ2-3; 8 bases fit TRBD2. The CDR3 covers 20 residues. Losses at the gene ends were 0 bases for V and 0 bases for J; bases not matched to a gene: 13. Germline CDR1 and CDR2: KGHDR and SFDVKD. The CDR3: CATSDLKSDSAGGSTDTQYF. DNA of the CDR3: TGTGCCACCAGTGATTTGAAGTCGGACTCTGCGGGGGGAAGCACAGATACGCAGTATTTT.

CDR3: CASSFGDPIYEQYF. For the CDR3, the DNA is TGTGCCAGCAGCTTCGGGGACCCAATCTACGAGCAGTACTTC. The rearrangement joins TRBV7-9 to TRBJ2-7; D could derive from TRBD1 or TRBD2 (5 bases each). Trimming removed 3 bases from V and 3 bases from J, with 12 bases in between. Germline CDR1 reads SEHNR; CDR2 reads FQNEAQ (reference sequence). The CDR3 totals 14 residues. The complete variable domain, with remaining parts taken from reference TRBV7-9 and TRBJ2-7, reads DTGVSQNPRHKITKRGQNVTFRCDPISEHNRLYWYRQTLGQGPEFLTYFQNEAQLEKSRLLSDRFSAERPKGSFSTLEIQRTEQGDSAMYLCASSFGDPIYEQYFGPGTRLTVT.

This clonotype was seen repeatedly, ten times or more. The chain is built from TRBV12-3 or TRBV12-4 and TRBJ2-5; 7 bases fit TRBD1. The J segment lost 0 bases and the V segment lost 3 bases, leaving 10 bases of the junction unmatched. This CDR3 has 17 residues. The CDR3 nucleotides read TGTGCCAGCAGTTTTGTGGGTTTGGACAGGTACCAAGAGACCCAGTACTTC. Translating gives CASSFVGLDRYQETQYF.

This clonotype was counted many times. The CDR3 nucleotides read TGTGCCAGCAGTGAGGACGGGGGGAGCTCCTACAATGAGCAGTTCTTC. Amino acid sequence: CASSEDGGSSYNEQFF. V gene TRBV25-1 combines with J gene TRBJ2-1, with 7 bases identical to TRBD2. Germline trimming cut 3 bases from V and 0 bases from J; bases unmatched to any gene: 5. CDR3 length: 16 residues. CDR1 and CDR2 (germline): MGHDK, SYGVNS.

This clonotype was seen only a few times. CDR3 sequence: CASSPGLYPYNEQFF. As DNA, the CDR3 is TGCGCCAGCAGCCCCGGACTATACCCCTACAATGAGCAGTTCTTC. This chain connects TRBV4-3 to TRBJ2-1; perhaps TRBD2 as D (6 bases). V was clipped by 4 bases and J by 2 bases, with 12 bases between them. The CDR3 is made up of 15 amino acids. The germline gives CDR1 LGHNA, CDR2 YSLEER.

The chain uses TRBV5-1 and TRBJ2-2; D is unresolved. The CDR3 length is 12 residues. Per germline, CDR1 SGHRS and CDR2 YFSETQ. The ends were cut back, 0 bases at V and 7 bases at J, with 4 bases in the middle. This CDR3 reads CASSLEVGELFF. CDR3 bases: TGCGCCAGCAGCTTGGAGGTCGGGGAGCTGTTTTTT.

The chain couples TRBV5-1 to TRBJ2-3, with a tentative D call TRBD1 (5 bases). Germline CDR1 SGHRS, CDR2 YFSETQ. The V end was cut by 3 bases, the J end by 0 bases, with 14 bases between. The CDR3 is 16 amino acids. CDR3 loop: CASSYDQTVSTDTQYF. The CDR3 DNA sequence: TGCGCCAGCAGCTACGACCAGACAGTTAGCACAGATACGCAGTATTTT.

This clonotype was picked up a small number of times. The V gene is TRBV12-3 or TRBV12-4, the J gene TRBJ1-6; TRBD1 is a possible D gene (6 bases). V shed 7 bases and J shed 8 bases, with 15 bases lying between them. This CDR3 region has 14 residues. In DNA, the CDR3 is TGTGCCAGCACCATAGGAGGGGGTCATTCACCCCTCCACTTT. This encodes CASTIGGGHSPLHF.

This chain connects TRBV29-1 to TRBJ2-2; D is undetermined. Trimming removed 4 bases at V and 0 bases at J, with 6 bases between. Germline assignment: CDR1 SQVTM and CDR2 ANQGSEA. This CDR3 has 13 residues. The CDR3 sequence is CSVGVANTGELFF. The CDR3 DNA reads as TGCAGCGTTGGGGTCGCGAACACCGGGGAGCTGTTTTTT.

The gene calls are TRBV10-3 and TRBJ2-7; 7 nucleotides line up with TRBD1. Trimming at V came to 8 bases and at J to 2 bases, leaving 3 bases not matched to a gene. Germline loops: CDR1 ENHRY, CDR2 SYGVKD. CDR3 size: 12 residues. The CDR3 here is CAIDRAPYEQYF. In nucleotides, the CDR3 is TGTGCCATCGACAGGGCCCCCTACGAGCAGTACTTC.

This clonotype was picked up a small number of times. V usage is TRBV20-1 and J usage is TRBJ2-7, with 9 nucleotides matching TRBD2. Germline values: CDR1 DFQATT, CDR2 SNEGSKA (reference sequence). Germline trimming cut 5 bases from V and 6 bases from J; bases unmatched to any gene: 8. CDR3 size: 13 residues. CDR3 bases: TGCAGTGCTTGGGAAGCGGGAGGCGGCGAGCAGTACTTC. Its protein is CSAWEAGGGEQYF.

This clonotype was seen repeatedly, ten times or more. The CDR3 loop reads CATSRGSRLASSSTDTQYF. DNA for the CDR3: TGTGCCACCAGCAGGGGGTCGAGACTAGCGTCTTCTAGCACAGATACGCAGTATTTT. The genes are TRBV15 and TRBJ2-3, with TRBD2 matching over 8 bases. This CDR3 contains 19 residues. Germline values: CDR1 LNHNV, CDR2 YYDKDF (reference sequence). V lost 3 bases, J lost 0 bases, and 14 bases stayed unmatched.

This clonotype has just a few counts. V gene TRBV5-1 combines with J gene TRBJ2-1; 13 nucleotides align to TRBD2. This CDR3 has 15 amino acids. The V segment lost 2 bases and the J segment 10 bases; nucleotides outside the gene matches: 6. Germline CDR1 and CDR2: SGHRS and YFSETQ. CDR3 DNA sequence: TGCGCCAGCAGCTTCACTAGCGGGGGGGGCTTAGAGCAGTTCTTC. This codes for CASSFTSGGGLEQFF.

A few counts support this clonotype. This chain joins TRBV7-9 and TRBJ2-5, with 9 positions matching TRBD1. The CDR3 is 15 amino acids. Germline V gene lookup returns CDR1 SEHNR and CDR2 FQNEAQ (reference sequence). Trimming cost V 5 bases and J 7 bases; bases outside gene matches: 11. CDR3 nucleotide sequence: TGTGCCAGCAGCAATCGGACAGGGGCCTCTGCGACCCAGTACTTC. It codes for CASSNRTGASATQYF. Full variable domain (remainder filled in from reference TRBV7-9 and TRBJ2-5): DTGVSQNPRHKITKRGQNVTFRCDPISEHNRLYWYRQTLGQGPEFLTYFQNEAQLEKSRLLSDRFSAERPKGSFSTLEIQRTEQGDSAMYLCASSNRTGASATQYFGPGTRLLVL.

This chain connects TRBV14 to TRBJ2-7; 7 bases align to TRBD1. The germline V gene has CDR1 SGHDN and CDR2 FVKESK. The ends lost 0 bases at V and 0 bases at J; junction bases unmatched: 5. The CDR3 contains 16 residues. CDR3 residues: CASSQDLGQSSYEQYF. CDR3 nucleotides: TGTGCCAGCAGCCAAGATTTGGGACAGAGCTCCTACGAGCAGTACTTC. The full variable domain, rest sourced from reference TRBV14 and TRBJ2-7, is EAGVTQFPSHSVIEKGQTVTLRCDPISGHDNLYWYRRVMGKEIKFLLHFVKESKQDESGMPNNRFLAERTGGTYSTLKVQPAELEDSGVYFCASSQDLGQSSYEQYFGPGTRLTVT.

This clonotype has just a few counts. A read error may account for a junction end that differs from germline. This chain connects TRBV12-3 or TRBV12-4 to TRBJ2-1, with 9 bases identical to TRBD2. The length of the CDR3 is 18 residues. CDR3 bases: TGTGCCTGCAGTTTAGCGAACCGACTAGCGGACTCCTACAATGAGCAGTTCTTC. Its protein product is CACSLANRLADSYNEQFF.

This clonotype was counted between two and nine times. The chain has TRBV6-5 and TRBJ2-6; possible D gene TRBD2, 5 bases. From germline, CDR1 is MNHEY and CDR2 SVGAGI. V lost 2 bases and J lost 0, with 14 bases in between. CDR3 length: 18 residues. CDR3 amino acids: CASSYGSGGPSGANVLTF. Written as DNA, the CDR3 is TGTGCCAGCAGTTACGGTAGTGGAGGTCCCTCTGGGGCCAACGTCCTGACTTTC.

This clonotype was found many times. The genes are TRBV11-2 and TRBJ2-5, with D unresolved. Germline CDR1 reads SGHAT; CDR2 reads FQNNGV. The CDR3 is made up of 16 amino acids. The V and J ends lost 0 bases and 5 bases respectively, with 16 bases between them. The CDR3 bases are TGTGCCAGCAGCTTAGAGCTGGTTGCTATGTCGGAGACCCAGTACTTC. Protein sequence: CASSLELVAMSETQYF.

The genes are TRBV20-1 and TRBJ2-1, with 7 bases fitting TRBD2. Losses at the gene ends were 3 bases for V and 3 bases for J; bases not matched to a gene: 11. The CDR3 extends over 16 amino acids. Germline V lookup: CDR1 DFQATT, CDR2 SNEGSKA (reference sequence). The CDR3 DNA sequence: TGCAGTGCTAGGCCCTTTACTAGCGTACGCTACAATGAGCAGTTCTTC. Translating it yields CSARPFTSVRYNEQFF.

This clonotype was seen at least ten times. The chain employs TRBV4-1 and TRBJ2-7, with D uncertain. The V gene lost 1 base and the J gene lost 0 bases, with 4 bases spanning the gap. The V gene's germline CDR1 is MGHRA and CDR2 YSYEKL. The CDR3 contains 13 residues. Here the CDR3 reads CASSQGASYEQYF. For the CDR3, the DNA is TGCGCCAGCAGCCAAGGGGCCTCCTACGAGCAGTACTTC.